These T cell receptor beta chains were read from a single sample in a study of somatic mutations in cytotoxic T cells in rheumatoid arthritis. Sequencing was performed with immunoSEQ multiplex PCR; in TCRdb, only in-frame clones are kept and a portion is missing. This sample has 15,000 to 20,000 clones, with roughly 79% found just once. The sample taken for sequencing was CD8+ T cells sorted from blood. The receptors here all came from an adult with rheumatoid arthritis. CDR3s include the opening cysteine and the closing phenylalanine or tryptophan. The order of the fields is CDR3 DNA, CDR3 protein, D gene, J gene, V gene, clone size. A D gene is named only where the DNA matches it firmly. A clone size is listed for some rows: how often the clone was seen (once, few, many), or a class if it is expanded.

DNA: TGTGCCAGTAGTAATAATTTCCACGAGCAGTACTTC
CDR3: CASSNNFHEQYF
D: NA
J: TRBJ2-7
V: TRBV19
size: once

DNA: TGTGCCAGTAGCCCGGACAGCAATCAGCCCCAGCATTTT
CDR3: CASSPDSNQPQHF
D: NA
J: TRBJ1-5
V: TRBV19
size: NA

DNA: TGCGCCAGCAGCCAAGACCCAGGCACTAGCGGGAGAAGGGGGAACTACGAGCAGTACTTC
CDR3: CASSQDPGTSGRRGNYEQYF
D: TRBD2
J: TRBJ2-7
V: TRBV4-3
size: once

DNA: TGTGCCACCCCCCGGGCGAACACTGAAGCTTTCTTT
CDR3: CATPRANTEAFF
D: NA
J: TRBJ1-1
V: TRBV2
size: NA

DNA: TGTGCCAGCAGTTTTAATCAGCCCCAGCATTTT
CDR3: CASSFNQPQHF
D: NA
J: TRBJ1-5
V: TRBV28
size: few

DNA: TGTGCCAGCAGCTTGGGAGCGGGAGGGGGTAATGAGCAGTTCTTC
CDR3: CASSLGAGGGNEQFF
D: TRBD2
J: TRBJ2-1
V: TRBV5-4
size: NA

DNA: TGTGCCAGCAGCCCGGGCGCCCTCATCATGAACACTGAAGCTTTCTTT
CDR3: CASSPGALIMNTEAFF
D: NA
J: TRBJ1-1
V: TRBV7-9
size: NA

DNA: TGTGCCAGCTCGATCTCTGGGGCCAACGTCCTGACTTTC
CDR3: CASSISGANVLTF
D: NA
J: TRBJ2-6
V: TRBV6-6
size: NA

DNA: TGTGCCAGCAGTGAAAGGCACCTCCCCCATGAGCAGTTCTTC
CDR3: CASSERHLPHEQFF
D: NA
J: TRBJ2-1
V: TRBV2
size: NA

DNA: TGCGCCAGCAGCCAAGAGGGAGGCTCTGGAAACACCATATATTTT
CDR3: CASSQEGGSGNTIYF
D: NA
J: TRBJ1-3
V: TRBV4-1
size: NA

DNA: TGCAGCGTTGAGCCGGGGAGGGTTGCAGATACGCAGTATTTT
CDR3: CSVEPGRVADTQYF
D: TRBD2
J: TRBJ2-3
V: TRBV29-1
size: NA

DNA: TGCGCCAGCAGCCAAGATTGGGACAGTACCAATGAGCAGTTCTTC
CDR3: CASSQDWDSTNEQFF
D: TRBD1
J: TRBJ2-1
V: TRBV4-1
size: few

DNA: TGTGCCAGCAGTTTATACGGGACTAGTGAGAATGAGCAGTTCTTC
CDR3: CASSLYGTSENEQFF
D: TRBD2
J: TRBJ2-1
V: TRBV28
size: NA

DNA: TGCGCCAGCAGCCCTAATTCTGGGGGAAATGAGCAGTTCTTC
CDR3: CASSPNSGGNEQFF
D: NA
J: TRBJ2-1
V: TRBV5-1
size: NA

DNA: TGTGCCAGTAGTATCGGAGAGAACACTGAAGCTTTCTTT
CDR3: CASSIGENTEAFF
D: NA
J: TRBJ1-1
V: TRBV19
size: NA

DNA: TGTGCCAGCAGCCATCTTAGCGGGATATACACCGGGGAGCTGTTTTTT
CDR3: CASSHLSGIYTGELFF
D: TRBD2
J: TRBJ2-2
V: TRBV5-6
size: NA

DNA: TGTGCCAGCAGCTTATCCAGGGAAGCCAATCAGCCCCAGCATTTT
CDR3: CASSLSREANQPQHF
D: NA
J: TRBJ1-5
V: TRBV7-2
size: NA

DNA: TGTGCCAGCAGCTTGGGGGCAGATACGCAGTATTTT
CDR3: CASSLGADTQYF
D: NA
J: TRBJ2-3
V: TRBV5-4
size: NA

DNA: TGTGCCAGCAGCTTAGCATCGCGCACTGCGGTCTATGGCTACACCTTC
CDR3: CASSLASRTAVYGYTF
D: NA
J: TRBJ1-2
V: TRBV5-6
size: NA

DNA: TGTGCCAGCAGCTTGGAAGTCTCTGGGGCCAACGTCCTGACTTTC
CDR3: CASSLEVSGANVLTF
D: NA
J: TRBJ2-6
V: TRBV5-5
size: NA

DNA: TGTGCCTGGAGTTGGAGGACAGGCACAGATACGCAGTATTTT
CDR3: CAWSWRTGTDTQYF
D: NA
J: TRBJ2-3
V: TRBV30
size: once

DNA: TGTGCCAGCAGTGAACCCTATCCGGACAGCTACGAGCAGTACTTC
CDR3: CASSEPYPDSYEQYF
D: NA
J: TRBJ2-7
V: TRBV2
size: NA

DNA: TGTGCCAGCAGCTTAGCGGGACAGGGGGCAACTAATGAAAAACTGTTTTTT
CDR3: CASSLAGQGATNEKLFF
D: TRBD1
J: TRBJ1-4
V: TRBV7-9
size: few

DNA: TGTGCCAGCAGAACTAGCGGGAGCTACGAGCAGTACTTC
CDR3: CASRTSGSYEQYF
D: TRBD2
J: TRBJ2-7
V: TRBV7-2
size: NA

DNA: TGTGCCAGCAGCCGGAACTACGAGCAGTACTTC
CDR3: CASSRNYEQYF
D: NA
J: TRBJ2-7
V: TRBV5-7
size: few

DNA: TGTGCCAGCAGGAGTCAGGCTCGCACAGATACGCAGTATTTT
CDR3: CASRSQARTDTQYF
D: NA
J: TRBJ2-3
V: TRBV7-9
size: NA

DNA: TGTGCCAGTAGTATCGGACAGGGCTTGGGCACTGAAGCTTTCTTT
CDR3: CASSIGQGLGTEAFF
D: TRBD1
J: TRBJ1-1
V: TRBV19
size: NA

DNA: TGTGCCAGCAGCCTTAGGACGGTCCTGAACACTGAAGCTTTCTTT
CDR3: CASSLRTVLNTEAFF
D: NA
J: TRBJ1-1
V: TRBV7-9
size: NA

DNA: TGTGCCAGCAGCTTAGGACTCCAGGAAAAGTACTTC
CDR3: CASSLGLQEKYF
D: NA
J: TRBJ2-7
V: TRBV11-2
size: few

DNA: TGTGCCAGCAGCCGATCTAGCGGGATGGACAATGAGCAGTTCTTC
CDR3: CASSRSSGMDNEQFF
D: TRBD2
J: TRBJ2-1
V: TRBV7-3
size: NA

DNA: TGTGCCAGCAGTCCCTTAGCGGGAACATCCTACAATGAGCAGTTCTTC
CDR3: CASSPLAGTSYNEQFF
D: TRBD2
J: TRBJ2-1
V: TRBV27
size: NA

DNA: TGTGCCAGCAACATTCACCGGGACGCGGCCGCCTACGAGCAGTACTTC
CDR3: CASNIHRDAAAYEQYF
D: NA
J: TRBJ2-7
V: TRBV28
size: NA

DNA: TGTGCCAGCAGCTTACCCGAGGGGGGGAGCGGGAGCGAGCAGTACTTC
CDR3: CASSLPEGGSGSEQYF
D: TRBD2
J: TRBJ2-7
V: TRBV7-9
size: NA

DNA: TGCGCCAGCAGCCTCAAACTAGCGACTTACTACAATGAGCAGTTCTTC
CDR3: CASSLKLATYYNEQFF
D: TRBD2
J: TRBJ2-1
V: TRBV4-3
size: NA

DNA: TGCGCCAGCAGAGACCACGTAGGGGGCTCTAATGAAAAACTGTTTTTT
CDR3: CASRDHVGGSNEKLFF
D: TRBD1
J: TRBJ1-4
V: TRBV4-1
size: NA

DNA: TGTGCCAGCAGTTACTCGCACGAGCAGTACTTC
CDR3: CASSYSHEQYF
D: NA
J: TRBJ2-7
V: TRBV6-5
size: NA

DNA: TGTGCCAGCAGAAATAGGGTACAACTATCAAACTATGGCTACACCTTC
CDR3: CASRNRVQLSNYGYTF
D: NA
J: TRBJ1-2
V: TRBV2
size: NA

DNA: TGTGCCAGCAGCGCCCTGGCGACGGTAGGAGAGACCCAGTACTTC
CDR3: CASSALATVGETQYF
D: NA
J: TRBJ2-5
V: TRBV9
size: NA

DNA: TGCAGCGTTGAAGGGCTAGCGGGAGGTCTCGAGCAGTACTTC
CDR3: CSVEGLAGGLEQYF
D: TRBD2
J: TRBJ2-7
V: TRBV29-1
size: NA

DNA: TGTGCCAGCAGCTTAGGACAGATGGGGGCTTTCTTT
CDR3: CASSLGQMGAFF
D: NA
J: TRBJ1-1
V: TRBV13
size: few

DNA: TGTGCCAGCAGCAAGGATCTCGGGGAAAAACTGTTTTTT
CDR3: CASSKDLGEKLFF
D: NA
J: TRBJ1-4
V: TRBV5-5
size: once

DNA: TGTGCCAGCAGTGAGCCTGACAACCCCACAGATACGCAGTATTTT
CDR3: CASSEPDNPTDTQYF
D: NA
J: TRBJ2-3
V: TRBV25-1
size: NA